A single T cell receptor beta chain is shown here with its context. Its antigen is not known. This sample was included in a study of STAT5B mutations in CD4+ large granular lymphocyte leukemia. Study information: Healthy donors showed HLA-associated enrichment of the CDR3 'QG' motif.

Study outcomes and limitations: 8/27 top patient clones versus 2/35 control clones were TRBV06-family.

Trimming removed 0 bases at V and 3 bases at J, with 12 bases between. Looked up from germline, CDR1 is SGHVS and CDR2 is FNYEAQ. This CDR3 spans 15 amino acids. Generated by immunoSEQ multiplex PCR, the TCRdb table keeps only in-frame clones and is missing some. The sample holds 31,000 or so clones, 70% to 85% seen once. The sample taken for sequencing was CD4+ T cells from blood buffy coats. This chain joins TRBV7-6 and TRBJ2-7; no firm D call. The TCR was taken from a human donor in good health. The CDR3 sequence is CASSLAQSTDYEQYF. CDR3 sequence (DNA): TGTGCCAGCAGCTTAGCTCAGTCCACGGACTACGAGCAGTACTTC.